A single sample is the source of the 23 T cell receptor beta chains below, sequenced in a study of blood T cell repertoires in COVID-19. Data came from immunoSEQ multiplex PCR; TCRdb stores just in-frame clones and leaves some out. The sample holds 15,000 to 25,000 clones; about 88% are singletons and the top ten take more than 9.5%. Sequencing was performed on peripheral blood. The receptor source for this set is a human donor in a cohort sampled during active COVID-19.

V gene TRBV3-1 (or the pseudogene TRBV3-2) combines with J gene TRBJ1-5, with 8 positions matching TRBD1. V lost 3 bases to trimming and J lost 4 bases; unmatched junction nucleotides: 8. The germline V gene encodes CDR1 LGHDT and CDR2 YNNKEL (reference sequence). The CDR3 consists of 16 residues. CDR3 sequence (DNA): TGTGCCAGCAGCCACAACTCAGGACAGGGAAATCAGCCCCAGCATTTT. Amino acids: CASSHNSGQGNQPQHF.

This chain uses TRBV19 with TRBJ2-2; TRBD1 might be the D (6 bases). V lost 5 bases and J 3 bases, leaving 13 bases between the germline ends. There are 15 residues in the CDR3. Germline V lookup: CDR1 LNHDA, CDR2 SQIVND (reference sequence). In DNA, the CDR3 is TGTGCCAGTAGTTTAAGGGGGTCTTACACCGGGGAGCTGTTTTTT. Translated, it gives CASSLRGSYTGELFF.

The genes are TRBV5-8 and TRBJ2-7; D gene ambiguous. The CDR3 contains 11 residues. CDR1 SGHTS and CDR2 YDEGEE come from the germline V gene. Trimming took 5 bases from V and 4 from J, leaving 7 bases between them. This CDR3 is CASSHGYEQYF. DNA for the CDR3: TGTGCCAGCAGTCACGGTTACGAGCAGTACTTC.

The chain uses TRBV5-1 and TRBJ2-4; D perhaps matches TRBD2 (5 bases). This CDR3 is built from 15 residues. The V and J ends lost 4 bases and 7 bases respectively, with 18 bases between them. CDR1 is SGHRS, CDR2 YFSETQ, per germline. CDR3 residues: CASSRVEGRSNIQYF. CDR3 nucleotide sequence: TGCGCCAGCAGCCGCGTCGAGGGCAGGTCGAACATTCAGTACTTC.

The chain links TRBV5-5 to TRBJ1-1; D possibly corresponds to TRBD1 (6 bases). Trimming removed 1 base from V and 8 bases from J, with 12 bases in between. Per germline, CDR1 SGHKS and CDR2 YYEKEE (reference sequence). This CDR3 has 13 amino acids. CDR3 bases: TGTGCCAGCAGCTTGCTCGGGACAAAAGAAGCTTTCTTT. Translated: CASSLLGTKEAFF.

This clone appeared a single time. V and J are TRBV5-1 and TRBJ1-2, with 7 nucleotides matching TRBD1. CDR1 and CDR2 from the germline V gene are SGHRS and YFSETQ. The CDR3 has 15 residues. Losses at the gene ends were 0 bases for V and 4 bases for J; bases not matched to a gene: 6. The CDR3 sequence is CASSLGTGQIYGYTF. The CDR3, as DNA: TGCGCCAGCAGCTTGGGGACGGGACAGATCTATGGCTACACCTTC.

The count of this clone is one. J is TRBJ2-5 and V is TRBV27, with TRBD1 identical over 8 bases. Looked up from germline, CDR1 is MNHEY and CDR2 is SMNVEV (reference sequence). The V gene end was trimmed by 4 bases and the J gene end by 4 bases; junction bases not matched to a gene: 5. The CDR3 spans 14 residues. CDR3 coding DNA: TGTGCCAGCAGTTGGCAGGGGGCTGGAGAGACCCAGTACTTC. Its translation is CASSWQGAGETQYF.

The chain couples TRBV5-1 to TRBJ1-1, with D perhaps TRBD1 (5 bases). Trimming took 0 bases from V and 0 from J, leaving 12 bases between them. The CDR3 spans 16 residues. Germline assignment: CDR1 SGHRS and CDR2 YFSETQ. CDR3 sequence reads: CASSLGEDTVNTEAFF. The CDR3 nucleotides read TGCGCCAGCAGCTTGGGGGAGGACACCGTGAACACTGAAGCTTTCTTT.

This clone was counted only a few times. V is TRBV10-2 and J is TRBJ2-3; D unresolved. The length of the CDR3 is 15 residues. V lost 0 bases to trimming and J lost 1 base, with 8 bases between them. Germline lookup yields CDR1 WSHSY and CDR2 SAAADI. DNA for the CDR3: TGCGCCAGCAGTGAGTCGCCAGTCCGCACAGATACGCAGTATTTT. Its protein product is CASSESPVRTDTQYF.

The V and J genes are TRBV15 and TRBJ2-5; 12 bases align to TRBD2. This CDR3 has 14 amino acids. With 8 bases clipped from V and 6 bases from J, the junction kept 7 bases outside the gene matches. CDR1 LNHNV and CDR2 YYDKDF come from the germline V gene (reference sequence). CDR3 nucleotides: TGTGCCACCGAACTAGCGGGGGGCCAGAAGACCCAGTACTTC. As protein: CATELAGGQKTQYF.

The chain is built from TRBV4-1 and TRBJ1-1, with D unclear. With 3 bases removed from V and 3 bases from J, the gap between germline ends came to 8 bases. This CDR3 spans 13 amino acids. CDR1 MGHRA and CDR2 YSYEKL come from the germline V gene. DNA for the CDR3: TGCGCCAGCAGCCATTTAGACTACACTGAAGCTTTCTTT. This gives the protein CASSHLDYTEAFF.

CDR3 in amino acids: CASSQLLNRENTIYF. CDR3 coding DNA: TGTGCCAGCAGCCAACTTCTCAACAGGGAAAACACCATATATTTT. The genes are TRBV3-1 (or the pseudogene TRBV3-2) and TRBJ1-3; the D gene is possibly TRBD1 (6 bases). CDR1 is LGHDT and CDR2 is YNNKEL in the germline V gene (reference sequence). The CDR3 is 15 amino acids. V shed 2 bases and J shed 6 bases, with 14 bases lying between them.

This chain links TRBV7-2 with TRBJ1-2, with TRBD1 identical over 11 bases. CDR3 size: 17 residues. V was clipped by 0 bases and J by 3 bases; unmatched bases: 6. Germline V gene sequence: CDR1 SGHTA, CDR2 FQGNSA. This CDR3 is CASSLASPGQGDYGYTF. The CDR3 nucleotides read TGTGCCAGCAGCTTAGCTTCTCCGGGACAGGGGGACTATGGCTACACCTTC.

In its sample, this clone was seen a few times. V is TRBV19 and J is TRBJ1-5; D is perhaps TRBD1 (6 bases). This CDR3 comprises 13 residues. V was pared by 5 bases and J by 3 bases, with 8 bases between. Looked up from germline, CDR1 is LNHDA and CDR2 is SQIVND (reference sequence). The CDR3 DNA is TGTGCCAGTAGTGACAGGAACAATCAGCCCCAGCATTTT. Its translation: CASSDRNNQPQHF.

The J gene is TRBJ2-3, the V gene TRBV5-8; TRBD2 is a possible D gene (7 bases). Trimming cost V 4 bases and J 2 bases, with 17 bases left between them. The length of the CDR3 is 16 residues. The germline V gene has CDR1 SGHTS and CDR2 YDEGEE. CDR3 loop: CASSVFYRGATDTQYF. The DNA for the CDR3 is TGTGCCAGCAGCGTTTTCTACCGGGGGGCCACAGATACGCAGTATTTT.

Regarding this clone: Other DNA sequences within the sample encode an identical CDR3. This chain connects TRBV18 to TRBJ1-1, with D possibly TRBD1 on 5 matching bases. The CDR3 length is 14 residues. Germline V lookup: CDR1 KGHSH, CDR2 LQKENI. Trimming took off 3 bases at V and 1 base at J, with 9 bases between the two ends. CDR3: CASSPAGKNTEAFF. The CDR3 coding sequence is TGTGCCAGCTCACCCGCAGGGAAGAACACTGAAGCTTTCTTT.

This chain joins TRBV10-3 and TRBJ2-3; the D is unclear. The CDR3 runs to 13 residues. V lost 9 bases, J lost 0 bases, and 10 bases lay in between. Germline loops: CDR1 ENHRY, CDR2 SYGVKD. Here the CDR3 DNA reads TGTGCCATTATGACAACTAGCACAGATACGCAGTATTTT. Its translation is CAIMTTSTDTQYF.

The CDR3 region has the DNA TGCAGTGCTAGTGAGACAGACTCTCTGGGGTTATATGGCTACACCTTC. The encoded protein is CSASETDSLGLYGYTF. The chain joins TRBV20-1 to TRBJ1-2, with D maybe TRBD1 (5 bases). The CDR3 loop spans 16 amino acids. The V gene lost 3 bases and the J gene lost 5 bases, with 22 bases spanning the gap. Germline loops: CDR1 DFQATT, CDR2 SNEGSKA (reference sequence).

The rearrangement joins TRBV19 to TRBJ1-3; D is unresolved. This CDR3 has 14 amino acids. The V end lost 5 bases, the J end lost 0 bases, and 8 bases lay between the germline ends. CDR1 and CDR2 (germline): LNHDA, SQIVND (reference sequence). The CDR3 region has the DNA TGTGCCAGTAGTTTACAGTCCTCTGGAAACACCATATATTTT. Residues: CASSLQSSGNTIYF.

CDR3 sequence: CASSEASYGTEYEQYF. The CDR3 DNA is TGTGCCAGCAGTGAAGCGAGTTACGGGACAGAATACGAGCAGTACTTC. The chain combines TRBV6-1 with TRBJ2-7, with 7 bases that match TRBD1. CDR1 and CDR2 from the germline V gene are MNHNS and SASEGT. The V and J ends lost 0 bases and 4 bases, in that order; junction bases with no gene match: 9. The CDR3 sequence is 16 residues long.

This clone has a handful of counts. The rearrangement links TRBV10-3 to TRBJ2-3; the match to TRBD2 covers 7 bases. With V trimmed by 4 bases and J by 1 base, 5 bases remained unmatched. Germline V gene sequence: CDR1 ENHRY, CDR2 SYGVKD. The CDR3 is 15 amino acids. CDR3 nucleotides: TGTGCCATCAGTGGTCTAGCGGAAGGCACAGATACGCAGTATTTT. Translated: CAISGLAEGTDTQYF.

The V gene is TRBV30, the J gene TRBJ2-7; the match to TRBD2 covers 8 bases. The CDR3 contains 12 residues. V was clipped by 5 bases and J by 4 bases; unmatched bases: 4. Per germline, CDR1 GTSNPN and CDR2 SVGIG (reference sequence). CDR3 region: CAWASGFYEQYF. In DNA form, the CDR3 reads TGTGCCTGGGCTAGCGGGTTTTACGAGCAGTACTTC.

The chain recombines TRBV10-3 with TRBJ1-4; D remains ambiguous. Germline lookup yields CDR1 ENHRY and CDR2 SYGVKD. V shed 4 bases and J shed 8 bases, with 11 bases lying between them. The CDR3 loop spans 13 amino acids. CDR3 nucleotides: TGTGCCATCAGTGGAGGGATTTCGGAAAAACTGTTTTTT. It encodes CAISGGISEKLFF.